Shown below are 9 T cell receptor beta chains from a single sample sequenced in a study of cytomegalovirus exposure and HLA in healthy donors. With 60 Vbeta and 13 Jbeta primers, the PCR was carried out. The table came from immunoSEQ multiplex PCR; TCRdb's copy has only in-frame clones and leaves some out. The profile covers approximately 100,000 clones, with roughly 71% appearing a single time and approximately 11% taken by the ten largest. Sequencing was carried out using PBMCs. Every receptor here comes from a man in his forties or fifties in good health and CMV-seropositive.

This clone was counted between two and nine times. The chain couples TRBV19 to TRBJ1-5; 9 bases fit TRBD1. In germline, CDR1 is LNHDA, CDR2 SQIVND (reference sequence). The CDR3 runs 14 residues. V lost 4 bases to trimming and J lost 9 bases; unmatched junction nucleotides: 7. CDR3: CASSTGTGSRPQHF. In nucleotides, the CDR3 is TGTGCCAGTAGTACCGGGACAGGGTCACGGCCCCAGCATTTT. Supplemented by reference TRBV19 and TRBJ1-5, the full variable domain reads DGGITQSPKYLFRKEGQNVTLSCEQNLNHDAMYWYRQDPGQGLRLIYYSQIVNDFQKGDIAEGYSVSREKKESFPLTVTSAQKNPTAFYLCASSTGTGSRPQHFGDGTRLSIL.

The chain is built from TRBV28 and TRBJ1-1, with a weak D call TRBD1 (5 bases). Germline V gene data show CDR1 as MDHEN and CDR2 as SYDVKM. This CDR3 is 13 amino acids long. With 2 bases removed from V and 1 base from J, the gap between germline ends came to 5 bases. The CDR3 DNA reads TGTGCCAGCAGTTTAACAGGGAACACTGAAGCTTTCTTT. Its protein is CASSLTGNTEAFF.

The genes are TRBV7-3 and TRBJ1-2; D is unresolved. Trimming left V 1 base short and J 3 bases short, with 6 bases between. The CDR3 is 13 residues long. In germline, CDR1 is SGHTA, CDR2 FQGTGA. CDR3 sequence (DNA): TGTGCCAGCAGCTTAAGGCAGGACTATGGCTACACCTTC. Protein: CASSLRQDYGYTF.

V and J are TRBV9 and TRBJ1-1, with unresolved D. The germline CDR1 and CDR2 sequences are SGDLS and YYNGEE. The germline V and J ends were trimmed by 0 bases and 3 bases, with 9 bases remaining between them. This CDR3 has 14 residues. In nucleotides, the CDR3 is TGTGCCAGCAGCGTAGTTGCCAGTTACACTGAAGCTTTCTTT. The encoded protein is CASSVVASYTEAFF.

This clone has just one count. The rearrangement links TRBV9 to TRBJ2-3, with 8 bases aligning to TRBD2. Trimming at V came to 3 bases and at J to 1 base, leaving 4 bases not matched to a gene. The CDR3 runs 15 residues. Per the germline V gene, CDR1 is SGDLS and CDR2 is YYNGEE. The CDR3 loop is CASSALTSGTDTQYF. The CDR3 nucleotides are TGTGCCAGCAGCGCCCTGACTAGCGGCACAGATACGCAGTATTTT. Variable domain in full (rest from reference TRBV9 and TRBJ2-3): DSGVTQTPKHLITATGQRVTLRCSPRSGDLSVYWYQQSLDQGLQFLIQYYNGEERAKGNILERFSAQQFPDLHSELNLSSLELGDSALYFCASSALTSGTDTQYFGPGTRLTVL.

The chain combines TRBV28 with TRBJ2-3; 14 positions agree with TRBD2. The J segment lost 0 bases and the V segment lost 6 bases, leaving 8 bases of the junction unmatched. Germline CDR1 MDHEN, CDR2 SYDVKM. The CDR3 sequence is 18 residues long. CDR3 protein: CASSLGLAGERSTDTQYF. The CDR3 DNA reads TGTGCCAGCAGCTTGGGACTAGCGGGAGAAAGGAGCACAGATACGCAGTATTTT.

J is TRBJ1-3 and V is TRBV28, with a possible D match to TRBD1 (5 bases). Trimming removed 11 bases at V and 5 bases at J, with 13 bases between. This CDR3 comprises 12 residues. Germline lookup yields CDR1 MDHEN and CDR2 SYDVKM. The DNA for the CDR3 is TGTGCCGCGGGGGTTAAGAGAAACACCATATATTTT. It specifies CAAGVKRNTIYF.

The J gene is TRBJ1-2, the V gene TRBV4-1; maybe TRBD1 (6 bases). The CDR3 sequence is 15 residues long. Germline V lookup: CDR1 MGHRA, CDR2 YSYEKL. Trimming removed 0 bases from V and 6 bases from J, with 14 bases in between. The CDR3 nucleotides read TGCGCCAGCAGCCAAGACCGGAACAGGGTGAATGGCTACACCTTC. Translation gives CASSQDRNRVNGYTF.

The CDR3 loop is CASSQIGGLNTGELFF. The CDR3 DNA is TGCGCCAGCTCCCAGATAGGGGGCTTGAACACCGGGGAGCTGTTTTTT. V is TRBV5-1 and J is TRBJ2-2; 7 bases match TRBD1. V was pared by 7 bases and J by 1 base, with 10 bases of the junction left unmatched. CDR1 is SGHRS, CDR2 YFSETQ, per germline. This CDR3 is built from 16 residues. The complete variable domain, with remaining parts taken from reference TRBV5-1 and TRBJ2-2, reads KAGVTQTPRYLIKTRGQQVTLSCSPISGHRSVSWYQQTPGQGLQFLFEYFSETQRNKGNFPGRFSGRQFSNSRSEMNVSTLELGDSALYLCASSQIGGLNTGELFFGEGSRLTVL.